This entry lists 31 T cell receptor beta chains sequenced from one sample in a study of cytomegalovirus exposure and HLA in healthy donors. Some clones are missing from TCRdb's copy, which holds only in-frame ones; the method was immunoSEQ multiplex PCR. Here the sample spans 65,000 to 80,000 clones, approximately 93% being singletons. Sequenced material: PBMCs. Source of these receptors: a woman aged 18-30 years in good health and CMV-seropositive.

The genes are TRBV4-3 and TRBJ1-3; D unresolved. The V gene's germline CDR1 is LGHNA and CDR2 YSLEER. The CDR3 has 18 amino acids. Trimming took 4 bases from V and 1 from J, leaving 20 bases between them. The CDR3 reads CASSPGLDPPASGNTIYF. The DNA of the CDR3 is TGCGCCAGCAGCCCAGGATTAGACCCGCCGGCTTCTGGAAACACCATATATTTT.

V gene TRBV7-3 combines with J gene TRBJ1-1, with 8 positions matching TRBD1. Germline CDR1 SGHTA, CDR2 FQGTGA. This CDR3 is 12 amino acids long. Germline trimming cut 5 bases from V and 11 bases from J; bases unmatched to any gene: 7. The CDR3 region is CASSLGQGQAFF. The CDR3 DNA follows: TGTGCCAGCAGCCTTGGACAGGGACAGGCTTTCTTT.

The chain carries TRBV19 and TRBJ2-7, with 11 positions matching TRBD2. CDR3 length: 15 residues. Germline CDR1 and CDR2: LNHDA and SQIVND (reference sequence). The ends lost 1 base at V and 1 base at J; junction bases unmatched: 0. CDR3 loop: CASSIGLAGSYEQYF. DNA for the CDR3: TGTGCCAGTAGTATAGGACTAGCGGGGTCCTACGAGCAGTACTTC. Full variable domain (missing parts from reference TRBV19 and TRBJ2-7): DGGITQSPKYLFRKEGQNVTLSCEQNLNHDAMYWYRQDPGQGLRLIYYSQIVNDFQKGDIAEGYSVSREKKESFPLTVTSAQKNPTAFYLCASSIGLAGSYEQYFGPGTRLTVT.

The chain combines TRBV11-2 with TRBJ2-1; the match to TRBD2 covers 12 bases. The CDR3 runs 15 residues. CDR1 and CDR2 (germline): SGHAT, FQNNGV. Unmatched junction bases numbered 7, after V lost 1 base and J lost 12 bases. CDR3: CASSLGLGLAGWQFF. The CDR3 nucleotides are TGTGCCAGCAGCTTAGGTCTTGGACTAGCGGGGTGGCAGTTCTTC.

The chain joins TRBV4-3 to TRBJ2-6, with D perhaps matching TRBD1 (5 bases). This CDR3 spans 16 amino acids. In germline, CDR1 is LGHNA, CDR2 YSLEER. The V end lost 0 bases, the J end lost 0 bases, and 6 bases lay between the germline ends. CDR3: CASSQEGDSGANVLTF. As DNA, the CDR3 is TGCGCCAGCAGCCAAGAAGGGGACTCTGGGGCCAACGTCCTGACTTTC.

This chain connects TRBV6-6 to TRBJ1-1; 7 bases are shared with TRBD1. V was clipped by 3 bases and J by 2 bases; unmatched bases: 3. The CDR3 spans 14 residues. Germline V CDR1 and CDR2: MNHNY, SVGAGI (reference sequence). DNA for the CDR3: TGTGCCAGCAGTTATGACAGGGTAAACACTGAAGCTTTCTTT. Translating it yields CASSYDRVNTEAFF.

The V gene is TRBV29-1, the J gene TRBJ1-1, with D tentatively TRBD1 (6 bases). Per the germline V gene, CDR1 is SQVTM and CDR2 is ANQGSEA. The CDR3 has 14 amino acids. Trimming took 2 bases from V and 7 from J, leaving 17 bases between them. This CDR3 is CSVESYGTSVEAFF. CDR3 DNA: TGCAGCGTTGAAAGTTATGGGACATCGGTTGAAGCTTTCTTT.

The chain joins TRBV7-3 to TRBJ2-1; no reliable D call. V dropped 3 bases and J dropped 4 bases, with 13 bases sitting between them. The CDR3 extends over 15 amino acids. The germline CDR1 and CDR2 sequences are SGHTA and FQGTGA. The DNA of the CDR3 is TGTGCCAGCAGCTTTATCCCGGCGGTATACAATGAGCAGTTCTTC. The encoded protein is CASSFIPAVYNEQFF. Full variable domain (outside the CDR3, taken from reference TRBV7-3 and TRBJ2-1): GAGVSQTPSNKVTEKGKYVELRCDPISGHTALYWYRQSLGQGPEFLIYFQGTGAADDSGLPNDRFFAVRPEGSVSTLKIQRTERGDSAVYLCASSFIPAVYNEQFFGPGTRLTVL.

This chain uses TRBV29-1 with TRBJ1-1; a possible D gene is TRBD1 (6 bases). V was cut by 5 bases and J by 3 bases, with 16 bases left in between. Germline V gives CDR1 SQVTM, CDR2 ANQGSEA. This CDR3 is 14 amino acids long. The DNA of the CDR3 is TGCAGCGTTTCTCAGGGGATGACGGACACTGAAGCTTTCTTT. Translated, it gives CSVSQGMTDTEAFF.

V is TRBV7-3 and J is TRBJ2-1; the match to TRBD1 covers 9 bases. There are 14 residues in the CDR3. The germline CDR1 and CDR2 sequences are SGHTA and FQGTGA. V lost 2 bases, J lost 9 bases, and 5 bases stayed unmatched. This chain's CDR3 is CASSLGTGYREQFF. The DNA for the CDR3 is TGTGCCAGCAGCTTAGGGACAGGGTATCGTGAGCAGTTCTTC.

This clone was seen once. J is TRBJ2-7 and V is TRBV5-1, with TRBD2 as a possible D gene (5 bases). V gave up 1 base and J gave up 5 bases, with 10 bases separating them. The CDR3 extends over 13 amino acids. Germline CDR1 reads SGHRS; CDR2 reads YFSETQ. CDR3 in amino acids: CASSLFLGDEQYF. Written as DNA, the CDR3 is TGCGCCAGCAGCTTGTTTTTGGGAGACGAGCAGTACTTC.

The genes are TRBV28 and TRBJ2-1; 11 bases are shared with TRBD2. With 4 bases clipped from V and 3 bases from J, the junction kept 5 bases outside the gene matches. Germline CDR1 reads MDHEN; CDR2 reads SYDVKM. The CDR3 runs to 16 residues. CDR3 DNA: TGTGCCAGCAGTTACCGACTAGCGGGAAACTACAATGAGCAGTTCTTC. Translating it yields CASSYRLAGNYNEQFF.

The chain couples TRBV9 to TRBJ2-2, with 11 positions matching TRBD2. The CDR3 has 17 residues. In germline, CDR1 is SGDLS, CDR2 YYNGEE. With V trimmed by 0 bases and J by 6 bases, 7 bases remained unmatched. The CDR3 DNA reads as TGTGCCAGCAGCGTAGCCTCACTAGCGGGAGTTTCCGGGGAGCTGTTTTTT. This translates into CASSVASLAGVSGELFF. Variable domain in full (rest from reference TRBV9 and TRBJ2-2): DSGVTQTPKHLITATGQRVTLRCSPRSGDLSVYWYQQSLDQGLQFLIQYYNGEERAKGNILERFSAQQFPDLHSELNLSSLELGDSALYFCASSVASLAGVSGELFFGEGSRLTVL.

This clone was detected only once. This chain joins TRBV11-2 and TRBJ1-2; 7 bases line up with TRBD1. Germline V gives CDR1 SGHAT, CDR2 FQNNGV. CDR3 length equals 14 residues. The J segment lost 8 bases and the V segment lost 3 bases, leaving 9 bases of the junction unmatched. CDR3 bases: TGTGCCAGCAGCTTCGACAGGGATAGTGGCGGCTACACCTTC. It yields the protein CASSFDRDSGGYTF.

The rearrangement links TRBV10-3 to TRBJ2-7, with 13 bases fitting TRBD2. V trimming: 6 bases; J trimming: 6 bases; junction bases outside the gene matches: 8. This CDR3 spans 15 amino acids. The germline V gene encodes CDR1 ENHRY and CDR2 SYGVKD. This CDR3 reads CAISGTSGGAGEQYF. The CDR3 DNA reads as TGTGCCATCAGCGGAACTAGCGGGGGGGCAGGCGAGCAGTACTTC.

The CDR3 here is CASSAGLAGVQETQYF. For the CDR3, the DNA is TGTGCCAGCAGCGCTGGACTAGCGGGGGTTCAAGAGACCCAGTACTTC. The chain carries TRBV5-6 and TRBJ2-5; 13 nucleotides line up with TRBD2. This CDR3 region has 16 residues. J lost 2 bases, V lost 4 bases, and 5 bases had no gene match. The germline V gene encodes CDR1 SGHDT and CDR2 YYEEEE.

V gene TRBV6-1 combines with J gene TRBJ2-7; no reliable D call. Deletions cut 6 bases from V and 1 base from J, with 10 bases between. The CDR3 covers 13 residues. In germline, CDR1 is MNHNS, CDR2 SASEGT. CDR3 protein: CASRWSSSYEQYF. In DNA form, the CDR3 reads TGTGCCAGCAGGTGGAGTAGTTCCTACGAGCAGTACTTC.

The chain carries TRBV19 and TRBJ1-5; 9 bases map to TRBD1. With 4 bases clipped from V and 4 bases from J, the junction kept 5 bases outside the gene matches. In germline, CDR1 is LNHDA, CDR2 SQIVND (reference sequence). This CDR3 comprises 15 residues. The CDR3 region has the DNA TGTGCCAGTAGTAGCCGGGACAGGGAGAATCAGCCCCAGCATTTT. This sequence encodes CASSSRDRENQPQHF.

Note on this clone: At one boundary the junction diverges from the germline segment, which might be a read error. The J gene is TRBJ2-1, the V gene TRBV7-2, with D tentatively TRBD2 (6 bases). Germline V gene data show CDR1 as SGHTA and CDR2 as FQGNSA. The CDR3 length is 15 residues. DNA of the CDR3: TGTGCCAGCTGCTTGGGGCGGGGCTCCTACAATGAGCAGTTCTTC. Protein: CASCLGRGSYNEQFF.

V gene TRBV7-9 combines with J gene TRBJ2-7; TRBD1 matches at 7 bases. Germline CDR1 SEHNR, CDR2 FQNEAQ (reference sequence). There are 16 residues in the CDR3. V lost 1 base, J lost 0 bases, and 6 bases stayed unmatched. CDR3 in DNA: TGTGCCAGCAGCTTAGGCTACAGGGGAAGCTCCTACGAGCAGTACTTC. This sequence encodes CASSLGYRGSSYEQYF.

Notes on this clone: The sample carries other DNA sequences with the same CDR3. The V and J genes are TRBV27 and TRBJ1-1, with D possibly matching TRBD1 (6 bases). V lost 3 bases and J 1 base, leaving 6 bases between the germline ends. This CDR3 contains 13 residues. In germline, CDR1 is MNHEY, CDR2 SMNVEV (reference sequence). The CDR3 loop is CASSFRGNTEAFF. CDR3 nucleotide sequence: TGTGCCAGCAGTTTCAGGGGGAACACTGAAGCTTTCTTT.

V gene TRBV19 combines with J gene TRBJ1-5, with unresolved D. The V gene's germline CDR1 is LNHDA and CDR2 SQIVND (reference sequence). The CDR3 sequence is 15 residues long. Between the trimmed V and J ends, which lost 3 bases and 0 bases, there was a span of 9 bases. CDR3 region: CASSIEGYSNQPQHF. DNA of the CDR3: TGTGCCAGTAGTATTGAGGGTTATAGCAATCAGCCCCAGCATTTT. The complete variable domain, with remaining parts taken from reference TRBV19 and TRBJ1-5, reads DGGITQSPKYLFRKEGQNVTLSCEQNLNHDAMYWYRQDPGQGLRLIYYSQIVNDFQKGDIAEGYSVSREKKESFPLTVTSAQKNPTAFYLCASSIEGYSNQPQHFGDGTRLSIL.

This clone was seen a single time. The V and J genes are TRBV7-8 and TRBJ2-7; D is perhaps TRBD2 (5 bases). Germline V gene sequence: CDR1 SGHVS, CDR2 FQNEAQ. Deletions cut 2 bases from V and 2 bases from J, with 10 bases between. The CDR3 totals 14 residues. In DNA form, the CDR3 reads TGTGCCAGCAGCTTACTAGCAGCAGCCTACGAGCAGTACTTC. Amino acid sequence: CASSLLAAAYEQYF.

The CDR3 sequence is CASSPRTELYEQYF. The CDR3 DNA follows: TGTGCCAGCTCACCGAGGACAGAACTCTACGAGCAGTACTTC. The chain employs TRBV18 and TRBJ2-7; tentative D call: TRBD1 (6 bases). Germline assignment: CDR1 KGHSH and CDR2 LQKENI. This CDR3 is 14 amino acids long. V was shortened by 3 bases and J by 3 bases, with 12 bases between the two germline ends.

This clone appeared a single time. The rearrangement uses TRBV6-5 and TRBJ2-7; 7 nucleotides match TRBD1. CDR1 is MNHEY, CDR2 SVGAGI, per germline. The CDR3 has 14 amino acids. The J segment lost 6 bases and the V segment lost 6 bases, leaving 11 bases of the junction unmatched. DNA for the CDR3: TGTGCCAGCAGCCGAAGCTTACGACAGGGCGAGCAGTACTTC. This encodes CASSRSLRQGEQYF.

The chain recombines TRBV4-3 with TRBJ1-2; no reliable D call. Germline assignment: CDR1 LGHNA and CDR2 YSLEER. Trimming stripped 1 base from V and 8 bases from J, with 14 bases between. This CDR3 is 14 amino acids long. CDR3 sequence reads: CASSQGAGLGGYTF. The CDR3 bases are TGCGCCAGCAGCCAAGGGGCGGGCCTGGGGGGCTACACCTTC.

CDR3 region: CASSLASGRNADTQYF. The CDR3 nucleotides are TGTGCCAGCAGCTTGGCCTCAGGGAGGAATGCAGATACGCAGTATTTT. The V call is TRBV5-5, the J call TRBJ2-3; tentative D call: TRBD2 (6 bases). This CDR3 region has 16 residues. Germline V gene sequence: CDR1 SGHKS, CDR2 YYEKEE (reference sequence). The V and J ends lost 0 bases and 4 bases respectively, with 15 bases between them.

This clone turned up a few times. The rearrangement joins TRBV5-1 to TRBJ1-4; possible D gene TRBD1, 6 bases. Germline V gene lookup returns CDR1 SGHRS and CDR2 YFSETQ. V gave up 2 bases and J gave up 4 bases, with 12 bases separating them. The CDR3 is 15 residues long. The CDR3 nucleotides are TGCGCCAGCAGCTTATCGACAGGCAGTAATGAAAAACTGTTTTTT. Translating it yields CASSLSTGSNEKLFF. Drawing the rest from reference TRBV5-1 and TRBJ1-4, the complete variable domain is KAGVTQTPRYLIKTRGQQVTLSCSPISGHRSVSWYQQTPGQGLQFLFEYFSETQRNKGNFPGRFSGRQFSNSRSEMNVSTLELGDSALYLCASSLSTGSNEKLFFGSGTQLSVL.

The gene calls are TRBV28 and TRBJ2-5; 7 nucleotides match TRBD1. Germline assignment: CDR1 MDHEN and CDR2 SYDVKM. The CDR3 spans 14 residues. Trimming took 4 bases from V and 5 from J; bases not matched to a gene: 7. CDR3 bases: TGTGCCAGCAGTTCCACAGGGGTTGGGGAGACCCAGTACTTC. This sequence encodes CASSSTGVGETQYF.

The V and J genes are TRBV5-4 and TRBJ2-1, with 9 positions matching TRBD2. The CDR3 sequence is 17 residues long. The V segment lost 0 bases and the J segment 0 bases; nucleotides outside the gene matches: 4. The germline gives CDR1 SGHNT, CDR2 YYREEE (reference sequence). The CDR3 loop reads CASSLAGGRASYNEQFF. CDR3 sequence (DNA): TGTGCCAGCAGCTTGGCGGGCGGGAGGGCCTCCTACAATGAGCAGTTCTTC.

This chain links TRBV11-1 with TRBJ2-5; TRBD2 agrees at 11 bases. Per the germline V gene, CDR1 is SGHAT and CDR2 is FQDESV (reference sequence). CDR3 length: 15 residues. J gave up 2 bases and V 5 bases, and 4 bases lay outside the gene matches. CDR3 nucleotide sequence: TGTGCCAGCAGCCGGGGACTAGCGGAACAAGAGACCCAGTACTTC. This codes for CASSRGLAEQETQYF. Full variable domain (missing parts from reference TRBV11-1 and TRBJ2-5): EAEVAQSPRYKITEKSQAVAFWCDPISGHATLYWYRQILGQGPELLVQFQDESVVDDSQLPKDRFSAERLKGVDSTLKIQPAELGDSAMYLCASSRGLAEQETQYFGPGTRLLVL.